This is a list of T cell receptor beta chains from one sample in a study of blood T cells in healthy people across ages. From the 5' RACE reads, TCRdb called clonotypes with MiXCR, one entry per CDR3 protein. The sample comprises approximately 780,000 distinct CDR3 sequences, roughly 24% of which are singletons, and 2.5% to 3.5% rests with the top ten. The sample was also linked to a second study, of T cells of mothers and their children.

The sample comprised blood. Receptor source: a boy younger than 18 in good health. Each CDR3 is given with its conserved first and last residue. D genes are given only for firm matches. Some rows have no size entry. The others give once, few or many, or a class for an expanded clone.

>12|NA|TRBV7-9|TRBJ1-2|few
TGTGCCAGCAGTCAGGGTTACGATGGCTACACCTTC
CASSQGYDGYTF
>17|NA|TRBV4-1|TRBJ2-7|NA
TGCGCCAGCAGCCAAGATCTGGGGTTCAATCGTCTTTACGAGCAGTACTTC
CASSQDLGFNRLYEQYF
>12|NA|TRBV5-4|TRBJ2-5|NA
TGTGCCAGCAGCTTGTCGAAACGGGAGCAGAACTTC
CASSLSKREQNF
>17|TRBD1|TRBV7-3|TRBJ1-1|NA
TGTGCCAGCAGCTTAAGGGCAGGGGGCGCGGTGAACACTGAAGCTTTCTTT
CASSLRAGGAVNTEAFF
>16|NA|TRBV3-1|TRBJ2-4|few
TGTGCCAGCAGCCAAGATTTTTCACTGGAAGAAAACATTCAGTACTTC
CASSQDFSLEENIQYF
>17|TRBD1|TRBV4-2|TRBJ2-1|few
TGTGCCAGCAGCCAAGCGACCGGGACAGGCTCCTACAATGAGCAGTTCTTC
CASSQATGTGSYNEQFF
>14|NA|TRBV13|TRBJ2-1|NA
TGTGCCAGCAGCTCGGAAGGCTCCTACAATGAGCAGTTCTTC
CASSSEGSYNEQFF
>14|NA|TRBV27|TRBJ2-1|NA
TGTGCCAGCAGTTTAGGGGCAGCTTACAATGAGCAGTTCTTC
CASSLGAAYNEQFF
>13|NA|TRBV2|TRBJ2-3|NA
TGTGCCAGCGGCGGGCAGTTCACAGATACGCAGTATTTT
CASGGQFTDTQYF
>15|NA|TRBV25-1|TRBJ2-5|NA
TGTGCCAGCAGTGAATATGGGGGGGCCCAAGAGACCCAGTACTTC
CASSEYGGAQETQYF
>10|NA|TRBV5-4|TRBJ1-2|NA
TGTGCCGTTTGGGACTATGGCTACACCTTC
CAVWDYGYTF
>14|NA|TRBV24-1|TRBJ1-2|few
TGTGCCACCAGTGATTTAGGGGCCAACTATGGCTACACCTTC
CATSDLGANYGYTF
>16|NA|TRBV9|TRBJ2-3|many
TGTGCCAGCAGCGTAGACATAGCGCGGAGCACAGATACGCAGTATTTT
CASSVDIARSTDTQYF
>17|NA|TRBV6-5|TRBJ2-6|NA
TGTGCCAGCAGTTACGGAGAGGACCTCTCTGGGGCCAACGTCCTGACTTTC
CASSYGEDLSGANVLTF
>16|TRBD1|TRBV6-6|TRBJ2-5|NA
TGTGCCAGCAGCCGTCCCAAGGCAGGGGGCTTAGAGACCCAGTACTTC
CASSRPKAGGLETQYF
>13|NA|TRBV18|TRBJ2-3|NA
TGTGCCAGCTCACCTTCGGAGAGGGATACGCAGTATTTT
CASSPSERDTQYF
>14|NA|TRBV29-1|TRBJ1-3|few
TGCAGCGTGAGGGGGGGGGACTCTGGAAACACCATATATTTT
CSVRGGDSGNTIYF
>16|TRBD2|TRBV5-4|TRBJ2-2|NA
TGTGCCAGCAGCTTTCTTGGGGGGGTTCGAACCGGGGAGCTGTTTTTT
CASSFLGGVRTGELFF
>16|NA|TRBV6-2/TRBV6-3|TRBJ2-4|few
TGTGCCACCGGAGGGGGTAAAAACTTCGGCAAAAACATTCAGTACTTC
CATGGGKNFGKNIQYF
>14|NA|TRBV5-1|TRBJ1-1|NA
TGCGCCAGCAGCTTGGACTCCCGGGGCACTGAAGCTTTCTTT
CASSLDSRGTEAFF
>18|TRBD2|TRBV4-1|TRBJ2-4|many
TGCGCCAGCAGCCAAGAAGGGGGCGGGGGGGCCAGTGACTCCATTCAGTACTTC
CASSQEGGGGASDSIQYF
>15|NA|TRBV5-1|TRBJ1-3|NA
TGCGCCAGCAGCTTGATACAGGGAGGTGGAAACACCATATATTTT
CASSLIQGGGNTIYF
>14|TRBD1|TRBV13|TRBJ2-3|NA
TGTGCCAGCAGCACCTACAGGGGGGCAGATACGCAGTATTTT
CASSTYRGADTQYF
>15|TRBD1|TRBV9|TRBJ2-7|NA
TGTGCCAGCAGCGAGGGGGGGACAGGGTTCTACGAGCAGTACTTC
CASSEGGTGFYEQYF
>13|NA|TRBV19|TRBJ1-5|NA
TGTGCCAGTAGTATCATGGGGGATCAGCCCCAGCATTTT
CASSIMGDQPQHF
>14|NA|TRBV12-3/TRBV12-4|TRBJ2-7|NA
TGTGCCAGCAGTTTAGCGATGCTCTCCTACGAGCAGTACTTC
CASSLAMLSYEQYF
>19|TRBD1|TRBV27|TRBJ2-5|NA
TGTGCCAGCAGTTTACTTGGGGGGACAGGGTCCGGCTGGCAAGAGACCCAGTACTTC
CASSLLGGTGSGWQETQYF
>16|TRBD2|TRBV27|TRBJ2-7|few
TGTGCCAGCAGTTTATCGAGGACTAGCGCTTCCTACGAGCAGTACTTC
CASSLSRTSASYEQYF
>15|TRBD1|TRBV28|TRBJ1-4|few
TGTGCCAGCAGTTCGCGACAGGGACCGGATGAAAAACTGTTTTTT
CASSSRQGPDEKLFF
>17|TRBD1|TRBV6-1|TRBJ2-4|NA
TGTGCCAGCAGCCGCTTAACAGGGGGCGATTGGGGAAACATTCAGTACTTC
CASSRLTGGDWGNIQYF
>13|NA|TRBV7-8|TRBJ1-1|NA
TGTGCCAGCAGCGAAAGTAGAGGGACTGAAGCTTTCTTT
CASSESRGTEAFF
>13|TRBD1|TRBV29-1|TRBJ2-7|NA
TGCAGCGTTGAAAGGACAGGACTTCGGGAGCAGTACTTC
CSVERTGLREQYF
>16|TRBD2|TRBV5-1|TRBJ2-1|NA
TGCGCCAGCAGCTTGGCCACGGCTAGCGGGAGTGGGGAGCAGTTCTTC
CASSLATASGSGEQFF
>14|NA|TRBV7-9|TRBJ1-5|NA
TGTGCCAGCAGCCCCCTTATGGGCAATCAGCCCCAGCATTTT
CASSPLMGNQPQHF
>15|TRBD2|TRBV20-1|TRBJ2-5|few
TGCAGTGCTATGGGGGTAGCGGGGGGCCAAGAGACCCAGTACTTC
CSAMGVAGGQETQYF
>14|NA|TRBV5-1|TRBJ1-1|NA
TGCGCCAGCAACACCGGGACACTGAACACTGAAGCTTTCTTT
CASNTGTLNTEAFF
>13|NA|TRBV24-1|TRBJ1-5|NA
TGTGCCACCAGTACCGGGACCAATCAGCCCCAGCATTTT
CATSTGTNQPQHF
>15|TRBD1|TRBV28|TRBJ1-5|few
TGTGCCAGCAGCCACCGGGACAGGGGCAATCAGCCCCAGCATTTT
CASSHRDRGNQPQHF
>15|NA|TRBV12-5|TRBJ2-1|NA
TGTGCTAGTGGTTCTGGACAAAGCTCCTACAATGAGCAGTTCTTC
CASGSGQSSYNEQFF
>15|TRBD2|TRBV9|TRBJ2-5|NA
TGTGCCAGCAGCCCACCGGGACTAGCCGGCAAGACCCAGTACTTC
CASSPPGLAGKTQYF
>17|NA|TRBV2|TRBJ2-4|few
TGTGCCAGCAGCCAAAGGACGCGGGGGCTAGCCAAAAACATTCAGTACTTC
CASSQRTRGLAKNIQYF